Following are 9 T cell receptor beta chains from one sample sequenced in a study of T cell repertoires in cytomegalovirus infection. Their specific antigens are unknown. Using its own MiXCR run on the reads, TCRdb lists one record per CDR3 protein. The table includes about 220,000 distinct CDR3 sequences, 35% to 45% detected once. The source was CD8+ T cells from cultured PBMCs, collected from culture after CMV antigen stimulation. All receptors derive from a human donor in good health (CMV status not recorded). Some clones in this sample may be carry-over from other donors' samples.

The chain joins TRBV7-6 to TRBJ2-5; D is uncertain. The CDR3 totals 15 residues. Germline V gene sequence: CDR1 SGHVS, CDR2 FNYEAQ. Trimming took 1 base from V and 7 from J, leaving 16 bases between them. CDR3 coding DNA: TGTGCCAGCAGCTTAGGACGAACGTCGGAGAGGACCCAGTACTTC. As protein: CASSLGRTSERTQYF.

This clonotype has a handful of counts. The CDR3 DNA reads as TGTGCCAGCAGTCTATACGTCCGGGGAGAGACCCAGTACTTC. Translated, it gives CASSLYVRGETQYF. The genes are TRBV27 and TRBJ2-5; D is perhaps TRBD2 (5 bases). There are 14 residues in the CDR3. With 5 bases removed from V and 4 bases from J, the gap between germline ends came to 14 bases. Germline values: CDR1 MNHEY, CDR2 SMNVEV (reference sequence).

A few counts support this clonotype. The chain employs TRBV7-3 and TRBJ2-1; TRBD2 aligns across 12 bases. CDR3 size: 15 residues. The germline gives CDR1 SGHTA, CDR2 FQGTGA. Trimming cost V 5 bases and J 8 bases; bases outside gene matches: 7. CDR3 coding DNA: TGTGCCAGCAGCCCCTCTAGCGGGAGGGGTTATGAGCAGTTCTTC. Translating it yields CASSPSSGRGYEQFF.

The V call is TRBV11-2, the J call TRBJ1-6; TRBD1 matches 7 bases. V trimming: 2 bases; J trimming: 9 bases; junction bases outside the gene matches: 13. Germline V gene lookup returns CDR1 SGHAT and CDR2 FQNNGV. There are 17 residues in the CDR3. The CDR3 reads CASSLLLPGGRTSPLHF. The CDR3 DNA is TGTGCCAGCAGCTTACTCCTGCCAGGGGGAAGAACTTCACCCCTCCACTTT.

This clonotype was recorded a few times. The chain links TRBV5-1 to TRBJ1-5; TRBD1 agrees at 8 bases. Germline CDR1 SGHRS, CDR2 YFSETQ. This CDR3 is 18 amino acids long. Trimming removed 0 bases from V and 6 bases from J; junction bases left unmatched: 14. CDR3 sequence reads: CASSLGPGGAGIRQPQHF. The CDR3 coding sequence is TGCGCCAGCAGCTTGGGTCCAGGGGGCGCTGGGATTCGTCAGCCCCAGCATTTT.

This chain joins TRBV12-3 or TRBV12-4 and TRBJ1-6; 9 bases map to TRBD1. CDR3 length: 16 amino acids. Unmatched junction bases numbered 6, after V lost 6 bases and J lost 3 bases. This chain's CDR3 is CASSLTGGIYNSPLHF. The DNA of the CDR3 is TGTGCCAGCAGCCTGACAGGGGGAATCTATAATTCACCCCTCCACTTT.

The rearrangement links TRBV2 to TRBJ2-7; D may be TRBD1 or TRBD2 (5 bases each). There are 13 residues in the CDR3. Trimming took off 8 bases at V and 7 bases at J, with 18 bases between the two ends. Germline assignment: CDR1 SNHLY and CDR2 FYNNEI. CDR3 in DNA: TGTGCCAGCGAGGGGCCGGGCCCAAGTGAGCAGTACTTC. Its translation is CASEGPGPSEQYF.

CDR3: CASSSISSGYGYTF. Written as DNA, the CDR3 is TGTGCCAGCAGCAGTATTAGCAGTGGCTATGGCTACACCTTC. The chain has TRBV11-2 and TRBJ1-2; D unresolved. Germline assignment: CDR1 SGHAT and CDR2 FQNNGV. The V end lost 5 bases, the J end lost 4 bases, and 14 bases lay between the germline ends. This CDR3 is 14 amino acids long.

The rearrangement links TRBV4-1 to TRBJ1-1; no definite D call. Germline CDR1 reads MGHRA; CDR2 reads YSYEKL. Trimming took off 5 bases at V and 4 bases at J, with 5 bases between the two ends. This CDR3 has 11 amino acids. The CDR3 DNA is TGCGCCAGCAGCTGGCGCACTGAAGCTTTCTTT. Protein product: CASSWRTEAFF.